This T cell receptor beta chain was found in a study of chemoradiotherapy in HPV16-positive cancers. Across the study: Candidate HPV-specific clones and shared TCR motifs came from a couple of HPV16-positive patients. Study outcomes and limitations: During treatment, candidate HPV-specific clones and E7-related motifs expanded in tumor.

Assay used: immunoSEQ multiplex PCR; TCRdb lists only in-frame clones, some missing. The top ten hold approximately 5.3% of the sample, which has about 250 clones, roughly 96% seen once. Remarks on this clone: What it recognizes is unknown.

Trimming left V 3 bases short and J 5 bases short, with 11 bases between. Germline lookup yields CDR1 MNHEY and CDR2 SMNVEV (reference sequence). The CDR3 extends over 13 amino acids. Over chemoradiotherapy, repertoires were sampled more than once. The chain links TRBV27 to TRBJ2-7, with D unclear. Sequences were derived from tumor tissue, sampled from a patient who underwent chemoradiotherapy. The clonotype comes from a human donor with HPV-associated anogenital cancer. The CDR3 DNA sequence: TGTGCCAGCAGTTTCGTGGGTTCCCACGAGCAGTACTTC. As protein: CASSFVGSHEQYF.